These 31 T cell receptor beta chains came from one sample sequenced in a study of cytomegalovirus exposure and HLA in healthy donors. PCR was performed using 60 Vbeta and 13 Jbeta primers. Only in-frame clones appear in the TCRdb table, and some are missing; sequencing was by immunoSEQ multiplex PCR. Here the sample spans about 160,000 clones, around 83% being singletons. Sequenced: PBMCs. The receptor source for this set is a man aged 45 to 65 in good health and CMV-seropositive.

The chain employs TRBV5-1 and TRBJ1-5; D perhaps matches TRBD1 (5 bases). Trimming pared 1 base from V and 6 bases from J, leaving 14 bases between. The germline V gene has CDR1 SGHRS and CDR2 YFSETQ. This CDR3 spans 15 amino acids. The CDR3: CASSLFGGARQPQHF. In nucleotides, the CDR3 is TGCGCCAGCAGCTTGTTTGGAGGGGCGCGTCAGCCCCAGCATTTT.

V and J are TRBV10-2 and TRBJ2-3; 9 bases line up with TRBD2. CDR1 and CDR2 (germline): WSHSY, SAAADI. V lost 2 bases, J lost 0 bases, and 6 bases stayed unmatched. The CDR3 length is 17 residues. The CDR3 DNA sequence: TGCGCCAGCAGTGAGAGGTCTAGCGGGAAGAGCACAGATACGCAGTATTTT. Translated, it gives CASSERSSGKSTDTQYF.

The rearrangement links TRBV2 to TRBJ1-5, with 7 bases matching TRBD1. Trimming at V came to 6 bases and at J to 4 bases, leaving 9 bases not matched to a gene. The CDR3 is 15 residues long. The germline V gene encodes CDR1 SNHLY and CDR2 FYNNEI. DNA for the CDR3: TGTGCCAGCAGGAGGGGGACAGAGTGGAATCAGCCCCAGCATTTT. This sequence encodes CASRRGTEWNQPQHF.

As for this clone: The sample carries other DNA sequences with the same CDR3. J is TRBJ1-4 and V is TRBV7-6; D possibly corresponds to TRBD1 (5 bases). CDR3 length: 15 amino acids. Per the germline V gene, CDR1 is SGHVS and CDR2 is FNYEAQ. V lost 5 bases to trimming and J lost 5 bases, with 15 bases between them. In DNA, the CDR3 is TGTGCCAGCAGCCAAGGAGGGGCGTCCAATGAAAAACTGTTTTTT. Its protein is CASSQGGASNEKLFF.

The chain combines TRBV2 with TRBJ2-2, with TRBD1 identical over 7 bases. Germline trimming cut 7 bases from V and 5 bases from J; bases unmatched to any gene: 7. The CDR3 spans 14 residues. Germline V gene data show CDR1 as SNHLY and CDR2 as FYNNEI. For the CDR3, the DNA is TGTGCCAGCAATAGACAGGGTGAAACCGGGGAGCTGTTTTTT. It yields the protein CASNRQGETGELFF.

This chain connects TRBV5-1 to TRBJ2-7, with TRBD1 as a possible D gene (6 bases). Per germline, CDR1 SGHRS and CDR2 YFSETQ. V was trimmed by 4 bases and J by 6 bases, leaving 11 bases between them. The CDR3 has 12 residues. CDR3 loop: CASSVQGFEQYF. The DNA for the CDR3 is TGCGCCAGCAGCGTACAGGGTTTCGAGCAGTACTTC.

This sequence joins TRBV6-5 and TRBJ1-1, with 9 positions matching TRBD1. J gave up 6 bases and V 2 bases, and 7 bases lay outside the gene matches. This CDR3 spans 15 amino acids. Germline CDR1 MNHEY, CDR2 SVGAGI. The chain's CDR3 is CASSYGQGWGAEAFF. The CDR3, as DNA: TGTGCCAGCAGTTACGGACAGGGGTGGGGCGCTGAAGCTTTCTTT.

There are a few counts of this clone. The chain combines TRBV28 with TRBJ1-5; TRBD1 might be the D (5 bases). Germline CDR1 MDHEN, CDR2 SYDVKM. The length of the CDR3 is 13 residues. V lost 4 bases and J lost 3, with 7 bases in between. The CDR3 DNA reads as TGTGCCAGCAGTTCAGGGAACAATCAGCCCCAGCATTTT. Protein: CASSSGNNQPQHF.

This clone has a single count. The V gene is TRBV28, the J gene TRBJ1-5; 7 bases agree with TRBD1. The CDR3 has 14 residues. Unmatched junction bases numbered 9, after V lost 6 bases and J lost 7 bases. Germline V lookup: CDR1 MDHEN, CDR2 SYDVKM. The CDR3 here is CASRTDRVWQPQHF. CDR3 nucleotides: TGTGCCAGCAGAACCGACAGGGTTTGGCAGCCCCAGCATTTT.

The chain combines TRBV6-1 with TRBJ1-5; D not resolved. Germline CDR1 MNHNS, CDR2 SASEGT. Trimming removed 4 bases at V and 4 bases at J, with 8 bases between. This CDR3 region has 13 residues. The CDR3 bases are TGTGCCAGCAGTGGCCAGGCGAATCAGCCCCAGCATTTT. Amino acids: CASSGQANQPQHF.

CDR3 loop: CASSDVRLAWETQYF. CDR3 bases: TGTGCCAGCAGTGATGTCCGACTAGCGTGGGAGACCCAGTACTTC. V and J are TRBV6-1 and TRBJ2-5, with 8 bases fitting TRBD2. This CDR3 contains 15 residues. The germline gives CDR1 MNHNS, CDR2 SASEGT. Losses at the gene ends were 3 bases for V and 5 bases for J; bases not matched to a gene: 8.

In DNA form, the CDR3 reads TGTGCCAGCAGCACCCCCCCCACTGACGAGCAGTACTTC. Translating it yields CASSTPPTDEQYF. V usage is TRBV9 and J usage is TRBJ2-7; no firm D call. V was shortened by 4 bases and J by 5 bases, with 13 bases between the two germline ends. CDR3 length equals 13 residues. Germline V gives CDR1 SGDLS, CDR2 YYNGEE. The full variable domain, in which reference TRBV9 and TRBJ2-7 provide the parts outside the CDR3, is DSGVTQTPKHLITATGQRVTLRCSPRSGDLSVYWYQQSLDQGLQFLIQYYNGEERAKGNILERFSAQQFPDLHSELNLSSLELGDSALYFCASSTPPTDEQYFGPGTRLTVT.

V is TRBV5-1 and J is TRBJ2-5, with 10 bases matching TRBD1. CDR1 SGHRS and CDR2 YFSETQ come from the germline V gene. This CDR3 spans 14 amino acids. J gave up 4 bases and V 5 bases, and 5 bases lay outside the gene matches. In DNA, the CDR3 is TGCGCCAGCAGAGGACAGGGGGTAGGAGAGACCCAGTACTTC. Translation: CASRGQGVGETQYF.

This chain connects TRBV6-5 to TRBJ1-6; perhaps TRBD1 as D (6 bases). This CDR3 is 14 amino acids long. The germline V and J ends were trimmed by 5 bases and 5 bases, with 10 bases remaining between them. Germline CDR1 reads MNHEY; CDR2 reads SVGAGI. The CDR3 region has the DNA TGTGCCAGCAGTGGGGGCCAGGATAATTCACCCCTCCACTTT. Translating it yields CASSGGQDNSPLHF.

The CDR3 loop is CAISSGGYNEQFF. The CDR3 DNA sequence: TGTGCCATCAGCTCAGGGGGCTACAATGAGCAGTTCTTC. V is TRBV10-3 and J is TRBJ2-1, with 7 bases matching TRBD1. Trimming at V came to 6 bases and at J to 3 bases, leaving 2 bases not matched to a gene. The germline V gene has CDR1 ENHRY and CDR2 SYGVKD. The length of the CDR3 is 13 residues.

The chain links TRBV4-3 to TRBJ1-2; D unresolved. Per germline, CDR1 LGHNA and CDR2 YSLEER. This CDR3 region has 16 residues. Trimming took off 0 bases at V and 0 bases at J, with 11 bases between the two ends. Here the CDR3 DNA reads TGCGCCAGCAGCCAAGATGGGAGTATTCCTAACTATGGCTACACCTTC. Its protein product is CASSQDGSIPNYGYTF.

The rearrangement joins TRBV27 to TRBJ2-2; no definite D call. Germline lookup yields CDR1 MNHEY and CDR2 SMNVEV (reference sequence). Trimming pared 5 bases from V and 6 bases from J, leaving 7 bases between. CDR3 length equals 12 residues. CDR3 coding DNA: TGTGCCAGCAGTCCCCTCGCCGGGGAGCTGTTTTTT. This encodes CASSPLAGELFF.

The rearrangement uses TRBV9 and TRBJ2-7; 9 bases map to TRBD2. Germline V CDR1 and CDR2: SGDLS, YYNGEE. This CDR3 comprises 14 residues. The trim removed 0 bases at V and 5 bases at J, leaving 3 bases unmatched. The CDR3 is CASSVGRGGDEQYF. In DNA form, the CDR3 reads TGTGCCAGCAGCGTAGGGCGGGGGGGAGACGAGCAGTACTTC. Using reference TRBV9 and TRBJ2-7 for the parts outside the CDR3, the full variable domain is DSGVTQTPKHLITATGQRVTLRCSPRSGDLSVYWYQQSLDQGLQFLIQYYNGEERAKGNILERFSAQQFPDLHSELNLSSLELGDSALYFCASSVGRGGDEQYFGPGTRLTVT.

This sequence joins TRBV5-4 and TRBJ1-2, with 10 bases that match TRBD1. CDR1 SGHNT and CDR2 YYREEE come from the germline V gene (reference sequence). After removal of 2 bases from V and 5 bases from J, the junction contained 3 bases not matched to a gene. There are 14 residues in the CDR3. CDR3 in DNA: TGTGCCAGCAGCTTATTGGACAGGGGGTATGGCTACACCTTC. It encodes CASSLLDRGYGYTF. The variable domain in full, completed from reference TRBV5-4 and TRBJ1-2, reads ETGVTQSPTHLIKTRGQQVTLRCSSQSGHNTVSWYQQALGQGPQFIFQYYREEENGRGNFPPRFSGLQFPNYSSELNVNALELDDSALYLCASSLLDRGYGYTFGSGTRLTVV.

This clone came up a few times. The gene calls are TRBV6-6 and TRBJ2-3; 9 nucleotides agree with TRBD2. V lost 3 bases and J lost 3; bases outside the gene matches: 7. The CDR3 length is 16 residues. Germline CDR1 is MNHNY and CDR2 is SVGAGI (reference sequence). The CDR3 DNA reads as TGTGCCAGCAGTTATCCCTTAGCGGGAGATACAGATACGCAGTATTTT. It yields the protein CASSYPLAGDTDTQYF.

This clone was detected only a few times. The chain uses TRBV5-8 and TRBJ1-3; 7 nucleotides match TRBD1. V shed 5 bases, J shed 0 bases, and the junction held 8 bases outside the gene matches. Germline V gene lookup returns CDR1 SGHTS and CDR2 YDEGEE. The CDR3 is made up of 16 amino acids. In DNA, the CDR3 is TGTGCCAGCAGAAGACAACAGGGGAGCTCTGGAAACACCATATATTTT. Translating it yields CASRRQQGSSGNTIYF.

The rearrangement joins TRBV15 to TRBJ1-4, with a tentative D call TRBD1 (6 bases). Germline V CDR1 and CDR2: LNHNV, YYDKDF (reference sequence). V was trimmed by 0 bases and J by 8 bases, leaving 13 bases between them. The CDR3 extends over 15 amino acids. Written as DNA, the CDR3 is TGTGCCACCAGCAGAGACGGGGGGGCATGGGAAAAACTGTTTTTT. Translated, it gives CATSRDGGAWEKLFF.

This chain connects TRBV2 to TRBJ1-4, with D possibly being TRBD1 (5 bases). V gave up 6 bases and J gave up 2 bases, with 10 bases separating them. The CDR3 has 14 residues. CDR1 SNHLY and CDR2 FYNNEI come from the germline V gene. The CDR3 DNA reads TGTGCCAGCAGCATACAGGTGACTAATGAAAAACTGTTTTTT. Protein product: CASSIQVTNEKLFF. Filled out from reference TRBV2 and TRBJ1-4, the complete variable domain reads EPEVTQTPSHQVTQMGQEVILRCVPISNHLYFYWYRQILGQKVEFLVSFYNNEISEKSEIFDDQFSVERPDGSNFTLKIRSTKLEDSAMYFCASSIQVTNEKLFFGSGTQLSVL.

CDR3 in DNA: TGTGCCATCAGTGAGGGAGGCGTCTTCTCCTATAATTCACCCCTCCACTTT. Translation: CAISEGGVFSYNSPLHF. The chain uses TRBV10-3 and TRBJ1-6, with D hard to call. Looked up from germline, CDR1 is ENHRY and CDR2 is SYGVKD. This CDR3 has 17 residues. V dropped 2 bases and J dropped 0 bases, with 11 bases sitting between them.

This chain joins TRBV5-4 and TRBJ2-7, with 11 bases lining up with TRBD2. The V segment lost 0 bases and the J segment 6 bases; nucleotides outside the gene matches: 2. The germline V gene has CDR1 SGHNT and CDR2 YYREEE (reference sequence). This CDR3 region has 14 residues. The CDR3 sequence: CASSLDLAGGEQYF. The CDR3 nucleotides read TGTGCCAGCAGCTTGGATCTAGCGGGAGGCGAGCAGTACTTC.

V gene TRBV27 combines with J gene TRBJ2-7; the D is unclear. The CDR3 spans 14 residues. Trimming cost V 3 bases and J 3 bases, with 12 bases left between them. The V gene's germline CDR1 is MNHEY and CDR2 SMNVEV (reference sequence). CDR3 coding DNA: TGTGCCAGCAGTTTGGGCCCCCCATTCTACGAGCAGTACTTC. As protein: CASSLGPPFYEQYF.

The chain links TRBV18 to TRBJ2-2, with TRBD1 matching 11 bases. Germline V lookup: CDR1 KGHSH, CDR2 LQKENI. Losses at the gene ends were 4 bases for V and 6 bases for J; bases not matched to a gene: 7. The CDR3 sequence is 16 residues long. The CDR3 bases are TGTGCCAGCTCACAATGGACAGGGGGCTATTCCGGGGAGCTGTTTTTT. It specifies CASSQWTGGYSGELFF. Full variable domain (missing parts from reference TRBV18 and TRBJ2-2): NAGVMQNPRHLVRRRGQEARLRCSPMKGHSHVYWYRQLPEEGLKFMVYLQKENIIDESGMPKERFSAEFPKEGPSILRIQQVVRGDSAAYFCASSQWTGGYSGELFFGEGSRLTVL.

The CDR3 is CASSLWAGRGSKSSYNSPLHF. Here the CDR3 DNA reads TGTGCCAGCAGTTTATGGGCCGGGAGAGGGTCAAAGAGCTCCTATAATTCACCCCTCCACTTT. The rearrangement uses TRBV28 and TRBJ1-6; unclear D gene. Germline V CDR1 and CDR2: MDHEN, SYDVKM. The V gene lost 0 bases and the J gene lost 0 bases, with 21 bases spanning the gap. The CDR3 totals 21 residues.

This clone occurred once. The chain uses TRBV4-2 and TRBJ1-3; D is perhaps TRBD1 (6 bases). This CDR3 region has 16 residues. Germline CDR1 is LGHNA and CDR2 is YNFKEQ. Trimming pared 0 bases from V and 1 base from J, leaving 10 bases between. CDR3 DNA: TGTGCCAGCAGCCAAGAGGGGGGGCCATCTGGAAACACCATATATTTT. Protein: CASSQEGGPSGNTIYF.

This clone was recorded a few times. This chain joins TRBV7-6 and TRBJ2-7; 9 nucleotides agree with TRBD2. V was clipped by 1 base and J by 0 bases; unmatched bases: 13. The CDR3 has 19 residues. The germline V gene has CDR1 SGHVS and CDR2 FNYEAQ. The CDR3 coding sequence is TGTGCCAGCAGCTTAGGCCCGCCAGGGGCTAGCGGGAACTCCTACGAGCAGTACTTC. This codes for CASSLGPPGASGNSYEQYF.

CDR3 DNA sequence: TGTGCCAGCAGCGTAGATTGGACTAGCGGGAGTAGCGAGCAGTACTTC. This encodes CASSVDWTSGSSEQYF. The V gene is TRBV9, the J gene TRBJ2-7; 13 nucleotides agree with TRBD2. Losses at the gene ends were 0 bases for V and 6 bases for J; bases not matched to a gene: 6. CDR1 is SGDLS, CDR2 YYNGEE, per germline. CDR3 length: 16 residues.